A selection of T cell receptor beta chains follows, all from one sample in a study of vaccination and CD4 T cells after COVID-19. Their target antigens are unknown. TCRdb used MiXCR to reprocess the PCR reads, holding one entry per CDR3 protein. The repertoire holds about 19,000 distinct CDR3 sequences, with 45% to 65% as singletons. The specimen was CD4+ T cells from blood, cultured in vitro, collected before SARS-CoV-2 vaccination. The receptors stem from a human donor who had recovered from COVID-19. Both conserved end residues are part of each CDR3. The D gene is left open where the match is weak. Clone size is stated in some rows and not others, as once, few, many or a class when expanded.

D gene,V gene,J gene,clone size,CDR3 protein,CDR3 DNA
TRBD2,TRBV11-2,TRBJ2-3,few,CASSALASTDTQYF,TGTGCCAGCAGCGCACTAGCGAGCACAGATACGCAGTATTTT
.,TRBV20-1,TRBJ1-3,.,CSAISPRRPGNTIYF,TGCAGTGCTATTTCCCCGCGCAGGCCTGGAAACACCATATATTTT
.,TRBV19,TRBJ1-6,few,CASRQLENNSPLHF,TGTGCCAGTCGACAGCTTGAAAATAATTCACCCCTCCACTTT
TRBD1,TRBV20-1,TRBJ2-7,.,CSAEEPGQGYEQYF,TGCAGTGCCGAAGAACCGGGACAGGGTTACGAGCAGTACTTC
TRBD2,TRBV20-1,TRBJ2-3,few,CSAFSSGDTQYF,TGCAGTGCTTTTTCTAGCGGAGATACGCAGTATTTT
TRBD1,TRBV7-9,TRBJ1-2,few,CASSLWDRDSNGYTF,TGTGCCAGCAGCTTATGGGACAGGGATTCGAATGGCTACACCTTC
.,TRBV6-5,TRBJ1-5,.,CASSSGDQPQHF,TGTGCCAGCAGTTCGGGCGATCAGCCCCAGCATTTT
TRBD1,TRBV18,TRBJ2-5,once,CASSPRTGDGTQYF,TGTGCCAGCTCACCACGAACAGGGGACGGGACCCAGTACTTC
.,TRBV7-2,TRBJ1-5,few,CASSELGGNQPQHF,TGTGCCAGCAGCGAGCTGGGGGGCAATCAGCCCCAGCATTTT
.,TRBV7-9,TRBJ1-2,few,CASSWGRDGYTF,TGTGCCAGCAGCTGGGGGCGCGATGGCTACACCTTC
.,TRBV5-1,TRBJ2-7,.,CASSEVSYEQYF,TGCGCCAGCTCTGAGGTCTCCTACGAGCAGTACTTC
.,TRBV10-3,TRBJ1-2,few,CAISFASSGLDGYTF,TGTGCCATCAGCTTTGCAAGTTCGGGGTTAGATGGCTACACCTTC
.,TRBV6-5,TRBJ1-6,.,CASSYSAAVSSYNSPLHF,TGTGCCAGCAGTTACTCGGCAGCCGTGAGCTCCTATAATTCACCCCTCCACTTT
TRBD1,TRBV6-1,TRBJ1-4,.,CASRTGGLNEKLFF,TGTGCCAGCAGGACAGGGGGCCTTAATGAAAAACTGTTTTTT
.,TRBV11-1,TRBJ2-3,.,CASSRPNPNTQYF,TGTGCCAGCAGCCGACCTAACCCCAATACGCAGTATTTT
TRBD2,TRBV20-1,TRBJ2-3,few,CSATGTSGTDTQYF,TGCAGTGCTACCGGGACTAGCGGTACAGATACGCAGTATTTT
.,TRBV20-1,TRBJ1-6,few,CSAPTGTGNSPLHF,TGCAGTGCTCCTACCGGGACTGGTAATTCACCCCTCCACTTT